This passage covers 3 T cell receptor beta chains from one sample sequenced in a study of identical twins. TCRdb re-derived calls from the 5' RACE reads in MiXCR, one entry per CDR3 protein. The table lists approximately 700,000 distinct CDR3 sequences, around 6.1% of them singletons, with 1.5% to 2% in the top ten. Sequenced: naive T cells sorted from blood. These receptors all stem from a man aged 18 to 29 in good health.

The chain links TRBV6-5 to TRBJ2-5; the D gene could be TRBD1 or TRBD2 (5 bases each). The V end was cut by 2 bases, the J end by 2 bases, with 12 bases between. This CDR3 has 15 amino acids. Germline loops: CDR1 MNHEY, CDR2 SVGAGI. Here the CDR3 DNA reads TGTGCCAGCAGTTACGGGGGAAGGCTGCAAGAGACCCAGTACTTC. Translating gives CASSYGGRLQETQYF.

This clonotype was seen only a few times. This rearrangement joins TRBV20-1 to TRBJ2-5; 8 bases align to TRBD2. V shed 7 bases, J shed 1 base, and the junction held 11 bases outside the gene matches. The CDR3 is 15 amino acids. Germline V gene data show CDR1 as DFQATT and CDR2 as SNEGSKA (reference sequence). The CDR3 protein is CSVLGLVLFQETQYF. CDR3 in DNA: TGCAGTGTGTTGGGACTAGTCCTTTTCCAAGAGACCCAGTACTTC.

This clonotype was detected many times. The V and J genes are TRBV7-6 and TRBJ2-7; the D gene is possibly TRBD1 (6 bases). Looked up from germline, CDR1 is SGHVS and CDR2 is FNYEAQ. CDR3 length: 14 amino acids. The V end was cut by 4 bases, the J end by 4 bases, with 14 bases between. The CDR3 sequence is CASSWDKPGYEQYV. The CDR3 DNA follows: TGTGCCAGCAGCTGGGACAAACCGGGTTACGAGCAGTACGTC.